This T cell receptor beta chain stems from a study of beta chain features in type 1 diabetes. Looking at the study overall: In age, gender and cell yields, patients were similar to healthy donors. Study findings and constraints: It was not settled here whether HLA type affects TCRB rearrangement. The study found fewer insertions and more deletions at VDJ junctions in type 1 diabetes patients.

This clone has only a few counts. Its target is not known. Isolated RNA was reverse transcribed in full, so expressed TCRB transcripts were sequenced. Here immunoSEQ multiplex PCR was the method, and the copy in TCRdb shows in-frame clones only, minus some. The sample yields almost 350,000 clones, about 20% seen once. Germline-derived CDR1 and CDR2 are SNHLY and FYNNEI. This CDR3 contains 14 residues. Deletions cut 5 bases from V and 0 bases from J, with 8 bases between. Sequenced: naive CD4+ T cells from blood. The receptor's source is a woman aged 18-30 years in good health. The chain is built from TRBV2 and TRBJ1-5; D may be TRBD1 (5 bases). The CDR3 sequence: CASSPDSSNQPQHF. The CDR3 DNA sequence: TGTGCCAGCAGTCCCGACAGTAGCAATCAGCCCCAGCATTTT.